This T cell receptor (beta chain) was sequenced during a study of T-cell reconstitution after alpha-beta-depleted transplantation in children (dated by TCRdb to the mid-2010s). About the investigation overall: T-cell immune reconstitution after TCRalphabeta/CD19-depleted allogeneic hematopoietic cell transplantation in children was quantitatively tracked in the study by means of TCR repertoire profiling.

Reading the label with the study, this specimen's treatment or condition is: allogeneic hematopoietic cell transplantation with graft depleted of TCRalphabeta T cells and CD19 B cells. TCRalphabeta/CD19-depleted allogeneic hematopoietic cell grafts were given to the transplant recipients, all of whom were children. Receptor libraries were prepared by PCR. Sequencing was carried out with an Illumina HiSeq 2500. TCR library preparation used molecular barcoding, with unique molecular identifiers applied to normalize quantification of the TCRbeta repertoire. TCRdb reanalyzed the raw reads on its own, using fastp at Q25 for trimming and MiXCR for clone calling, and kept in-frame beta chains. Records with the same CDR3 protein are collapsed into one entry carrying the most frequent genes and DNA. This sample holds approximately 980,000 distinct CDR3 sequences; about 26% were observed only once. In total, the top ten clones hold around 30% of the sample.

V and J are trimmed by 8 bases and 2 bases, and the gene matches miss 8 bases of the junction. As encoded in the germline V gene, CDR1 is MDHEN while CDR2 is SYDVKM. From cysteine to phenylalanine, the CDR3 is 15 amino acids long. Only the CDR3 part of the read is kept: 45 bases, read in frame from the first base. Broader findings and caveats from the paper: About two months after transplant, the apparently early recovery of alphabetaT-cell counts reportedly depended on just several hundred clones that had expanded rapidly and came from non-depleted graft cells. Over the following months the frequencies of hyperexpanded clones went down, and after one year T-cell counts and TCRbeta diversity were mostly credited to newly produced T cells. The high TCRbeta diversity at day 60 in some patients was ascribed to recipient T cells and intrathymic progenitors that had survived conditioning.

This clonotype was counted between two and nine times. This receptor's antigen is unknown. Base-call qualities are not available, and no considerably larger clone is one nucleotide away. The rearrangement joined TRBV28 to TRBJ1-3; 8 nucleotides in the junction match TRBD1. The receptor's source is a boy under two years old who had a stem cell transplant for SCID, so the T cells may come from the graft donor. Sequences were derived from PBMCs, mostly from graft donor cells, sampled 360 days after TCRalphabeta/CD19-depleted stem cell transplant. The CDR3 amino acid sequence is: CASRVDRVTGNTIYF. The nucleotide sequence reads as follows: TGTGCCAGCCGAGTGGACAGGGTTACTGGAAACACCATATATTTT.